This T cell receptor beta chain was recovered during a study of CD8 T cell repertoires and HIV-1 epitope variants. Across the study: Epitopes were three Gag families plus Nef HW9 and YT9. The study, taken as a whole, reports: Most of the nine antigen-specific clonotypes appeared cross-reactive to autologous or escape variants.

Germline V CDR1 and CDR2: MDHEN, SYDVKM. This CDR3 spans 14 amino acids. After removal of 4 bases from V and 4 bases from J, the junction contained 3 bases not matched to a gene. About this clone: Antigen specificity is unknown.

Here immunoSEQ multiplex PCR was the method, and the copy in TCRdb shows in-frame clones only, minus some. Among about 5,500 clones listed, roughly 64% were seen once. V gene TRBV28 combines with J gene TRBJ2-7; 11 nucleotides align to TRBD1. Sequencing was done on a sample of cultured CD8+ T cells derived from PBMCs. The receptor's source is a male donor with HIV. Here the CDR3 DNA reads TGTGCCAGCAGTTACGGACAGGGGGCTTACGAGCAGTACTTC. Protein product: CASSYGQGAYEQYF.